The present T cell receptor (beta chain) was sequenced within a study of cytomegalovirus exposure and HLA in healthy donors (dated by TCRdb to about 2017). For context, the study as a whole: According to an earlier analysis of 587 of the donors, about 180 million T cells yielded 90 million to 130 million unique TCR beta sequences and 276 Gb of sequence data. Roughly 300 gigabases of sequencing data and approximately 85 million unique TCR sequences were included in an early release covering about 620 HLA-typed donors. Of the roughly 400 genotyped donors, about 80% fell in the genetic ancestry cluster associated with self-reported Caucasian donors. The study was designed to test whether signatures of past pathogen exposure could be identified by cataloging public T cell receptors. The T cell repertoires of 666 subjects were profiled by immunosequencing and related to cytomegalovirus serostatus. A separate validation cohort of about 110 different subjects was used in addition to the roughly 670-subject first cohort. High-throughput TCR immunosequencing, statistical association of individual TCRs with disease status, and machine learning were combined to predict cytomegalovirus infection status. A later analysis re-examined previously published TCR beta repertoires from hundreds of donors and added high-resolution HLA genotyping to investigate patterns of TCR occurrence. The later analysis used no new phenotypic data to find candidate immune exposures, relying instead on TCR beta sequences and their occurrence across donors. In an earlier analysis of about 590 of the donors, high-throughput TCR beta sequencing was used to judge whether each TCR beta V gene segment behaved as functional or pseudogenic. Donor age, sex, ethnicity and CMV serostatus were compiled alongside the repertoire data. In a later genetic analysis, genome-wide SNP genotypes for 398 of the 666 donors were used, and that subset was treated as a discovery cohort. All discovery cohort repertoires had been generated on a single sequencing platform. Both class I and class II loci were covered by HLA typing, at four-digit resolution. The number of donors typed differed by locus, with about 629-640 for A, B, C, DRB1 and DQB1, roughly 550 for DQA1, over 600 for DPA1, and around 430 for DPB1. Roughly 5 DR-DQ haplotypes were handled as single units for association and clustering, since linkage in the cohort was strong. Among several hundred genotyped donors of the cohort, an average of about 220,000 unique TCR beta nucleotide sequences was sequenced per donor, of which roughly 18% were non-productive.

As for this clone: The antigen this receptor binds is unknown. Within one base of it there is no much larger clone, and no base qualities were kept.

What the study reported, not specific to this receptor: In a later analysis, several top co-occurrence clusters were reported to appear linked to parvovirus B19, influenza, CMV and Epstein-Barr virus. V-gene and J-gene trimming of TCR beta chains was associated with a missense DCLRE1C variant in a later genetic analysis, and the association was replicated in an independent cohort. In a later analysis, some 17,000 TCR beta sequences were associated with specific HLA alleles at a false discovery rate of 0.05. The presence/absence analyses assumed that sequencing depth was roughly uniform across donors, and that assumption may not be true. A group of highly shared sequence variants was considered likely to be a technical artifact of the sequencing pipeline. Compared with the roughly 670-donor mean, donors in an Asian-associated ancestry cluster had fewer N-insertions in productive TCRs, according to a later genetic analysis. According to the authors, the approach could potentially be generalized to other disease states and immunological phenotypes. Three of the identified cytomegalovirus-associated TCR beta chains were confirmed in vitro to be specific for cytomegalovirus antigens. Because HLA typing was missing for some donors at each locus, association tests included only the typed subset. Linkage disequilibrium might explain the correlated functional status among segregating V segments, but an unknown experimental factor could not be ruled out. Because counts were too low, about 15 rarely observed V segments, including chromosome 9 orphons, were left out of the earlier analysis of 587 of the donors. A later analysis found that TCR association rates varied across HLA loci, with DRB1 alleles showing the most associated TCRs and HLA-C alleles the fewest. A further reported finding was that TCR beta sequences accurately predicted the HLA-A and HLA-B alleles for most subjects in the first cohort. Because the 87-base-pair reads could not distinguish some IMGT-functional V segments, including TRBV6-2 and TRBV6-3, those segments were excluded. The only immune exposure information available for the cohort was CMV serostatus. In an earlier analysis of 450 to 750 of the donors, most TCR beta V segments appeared in productive rearrangements about 87% or about 30% of the time, broadly matching IMGT annotations. A total of 150 to 200 TCR beta chains were listed by the study as associated with cytomegalovirus. Most TCR sequences were observed very rarely across donors, whereas some public TCRs were present in many individuals. The classifier was reported to diagnose cytomegalovirus status with high specificity and sensitivity in both the original cohort and the validation cohort. When HLA alleles, especially DR and DQ, strongly co-occurred, TCR associations were difficult to assign to individual alleles. In a later analysis, most CMV-associated TCR beta chains were found to appear HLA-restricted, with HLA associations seemingly driven largely by CMV exposure. Only TCR beta chains were sequenced in this cohort, and the absence of alpha or paired-chain data limited detectable features. In a later analysis, HLA-associated TCR beta chains were found to be more clonally expanded and to have lower generation probabilities than equally common non-associated chains.

Libraries were constructed by the immunoSEQ multiplex PCR assay. A mixture of 60 forward primers for TCR Vbeta segments and 13 reverse primers for TCR Jbeta segments was used in the multiplex PCR. A multiplex PCR assay on genomic DNA amplified the CDR3 region of rearranged TCR beta genes. The amplified TCR beta libraries were sequenced on the Illumina HiSeq System as 87-base-pair reads. On the authors' methods: Across the 640 or so repertoires, a later analysis counted 80 million or so unique TCR beta chains, 9.5 million to 12 million of which were shared by at least two donors. To remove PCR and sequencing errors, raw reads were error-corrected and collapsed into unique sequences using a nearest-neighbor algorithm that merged closely related sequences. To assign V, D and J gene segments, CDR3 sequences were aligned to IMGT reference sequences. For a sequence to be retained, a match of at least six nucleotides to both a V gene segment and a J gene segment was required. Rearrangements were classified as productive when the CDR3 lacked stop codons and remained in frame with V and J, and all other rearrangements were classified as non-productive. Following IMGT convention, CDR3 was defined as the stretch from the second conserved V-encoded cysteine to the conserved J-encoded phenylalanine. In an earlier analysis of around 640 of the donors, sequences lacking an unambiguous match to a single V gene segment were excluded. An earlier analysis of some 500 of the donors classified V segments as functional when productive rearrangements were above 56.7% and as segregating when the standard deviation between donors was above 5%. A statistical classification framework was built to diagnose cytomegalovirus status from the catalog of TCR beta chain sequences. V and J gene assignment, in a later analysis, came from comparing TCR nucleotide sequences with IMGT/GENE-DB human TR gene sequences. The TCRdist pipeline was used in a later analysis to assign CDR3 sequences and most-parsimonious VDJ recombination scenarios. A later analysis defined each TCR beta chain by its CDR3 amino acid sequence plus V-gene family, and excluded reads lacking a unique V-gene family. In a later analysis, fewer than 650 highly shared, low-generation-probability nucleotide sequences were removed to address suspected cross-contamination and a sequencing artifact. In a later analysis, a clonal expansion index was calculated for each public chain from normalized within-repertoire ranks of inferred template counts. Generation probabilities in a later analysis came from a VDJ recombination model fitted to out-of-frame rearrangements, and those results were checked against IGoR. A later analysis scored TCR-TCR, TCR-HLA and TCR-CMV co-occurrence with hypergeometric tests, applying a repertoire-size bias correction to TCR pairs. A later analysis estimated false discovery rates by permuting HLA or CMV assignments 20 times. In a later analysis, co-occurring TCRs were grouped using DBSCAN, with TCRdist sequence similarity added in when clustering inside HLA-allele-positive subsets. For co-occurrence clustering, repertoires with fewer than 30,000 or more than 120,000 public chains were excluded, along with several repertoires with anomalous nucleotide sharing. This is the immuneACCESS table as TCRdb keeps it, with only in-frame sequences that have V and J called. A part of the clones is gone; compared with another copy, unresolved V genes explain less than half, and the rest is unexplained. V and J calls and clone size are copied from that table; D and trimming were computed from the DNA. Within this sample are about 150,000 clones, with over 65% of them counted one time only. The ten largest clones take up around 2.3% of the sample.

Trimming at the junction amounts to 0 bases on V and 2 bases on J, and the germline ends lie 9 bases apart. Its CDR3 holds 14 amino acids, cysteine through phenylalanine. CDR3 DNA is the only sequence kept; it has 42 bases, read in frame from the first base. CDR1 and CDR2 (SGDLS, YYNGEE) derive from the germline V gene. In total, 500 to 700 healthy bone marrow donors made up the cohort. Cohort members were all nominally healthy when sampled, although unrecorded immune exposures were likely present. The donor was CMV seronegative and belonged to the group of 352 seronegative cohort members. A peripheral blood sample was collected from each donor, and TCR beta sequencing was performed on peripheral blood mononuclear cells. Genomic DNA extraction from the blood cell samples was performed with the Qiagen DNeasy Blood Extraction Kit.

Recombination joined TRBV9 with TRBJ2-7; confidence is insufficient to name the D gene. What was sequenced was PBMCs. The TCR originated in a man between 25 and 39 years old in good health and CMV-seronegative. The bases are TGTGCCAGCAGCGTAGCTCCAGAAGCCTACGAGCAGTACTTC. It translates as CASSVAPEAYEQYF.